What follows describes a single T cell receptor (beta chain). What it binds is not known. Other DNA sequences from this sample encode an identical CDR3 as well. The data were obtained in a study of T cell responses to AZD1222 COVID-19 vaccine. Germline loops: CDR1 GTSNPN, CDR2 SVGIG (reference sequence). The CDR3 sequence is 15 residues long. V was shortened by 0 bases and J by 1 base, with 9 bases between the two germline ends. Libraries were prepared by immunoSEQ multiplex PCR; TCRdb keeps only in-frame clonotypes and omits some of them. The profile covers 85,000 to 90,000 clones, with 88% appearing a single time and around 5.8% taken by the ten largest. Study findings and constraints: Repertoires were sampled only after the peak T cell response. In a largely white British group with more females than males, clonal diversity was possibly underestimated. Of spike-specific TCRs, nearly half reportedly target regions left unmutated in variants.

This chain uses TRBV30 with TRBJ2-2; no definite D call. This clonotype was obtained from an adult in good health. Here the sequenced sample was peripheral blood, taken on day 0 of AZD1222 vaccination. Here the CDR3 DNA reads TGTGCCTGGAGTGTAGCCCGGGTGAACACCGGGGAGCTGTTTTTT. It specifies CAWSVARVNTGELFF.